The present TCR beta chain was sequenced within a study of T cells in Graves' hyperthyroidism and ophthalmopathy. Study results and caveats: Blood samples included most of the expanded thyroid clonotypes exceeding 0.001. In simple terms, a model built on 13 V-J features told ophthalmopathy apart from stable hyperthyroidism.

In this sample, this clonotype turned up many times. Its target is unknown. Trimming shortened V by 5 bases and J by 0 bases, and 8 bases separated the two germline ends. CDR3 length equals 13 residues. Germline V CDR1 and CDR2: SGHRS, YFSETQ. TCR beta CDR3 regions were amplified from RNA transcripts. In the first-round RT-PCR of the TCR CDR3, the HTBI primer set was used. TCRdb fed the multiplex PCR reads into MiXCR, producing one record per CDR3 protein. The sample comprises some 760,000 distinct CDR3 sequences, 11% to 15% of which are singletons, and around 9.6% rests with the top ten. Graves' hyperthyroidism was deemed stable given no ophthalmopathy progression within 18 months. Hyperthyroidism, newly diagnosed and lasting under 2 months, affected patients aged 18 to 65.

Sequenced material: blood. The TCR originated in a woman under 30 with Graves' hyperthyroidism. This chain connects TRBV5-1 to TRBJ1-1; D might be TRBD1 (5 bases). CDR3 region: CASRADMNTEAFF. The CDR3 DNA is TGCGCCAGCAGGGCGGACATGAACACTGAAGCTTTCTTT.